This paragraph covers one T cell receptor beta chain sequence. Its specificity is unknown. The data belong to a study of cytomegalovirus exposure and HLA in healthy donors. Study-wide points: The study put 150 or so TCR beta chains on its list as cytomegalovirus-associated. Reports described diagnosis of cytomegalovirus status by the classifier as highly specific and sensitive. TCR association rates varied by HLA locus in a later analysis, with DRB1 highest and HLA-C lowest.

PCR involved 60 Vbeta and 13 Jbeta primers. This table comes from immunoSEQ multiplex PCR, and its TCRdb copy is limited to in-frame clones, with some not included. Of fewer than 150,000 clones in the sample, approximately 80% are singletons; the top ten hold around 2.4%. Germline loops: CDR1 MDHEN, CDR2 SYDVKM. CDR3 size: 18 residues. Trimming removed 6 bases from V and 1 base from J; junction bases left unmatched: 14. This receptor was identified in a male donor in good health and CMV-seronegative. Sequencing was carried out using PBMCs. V gene TRBV28 combines with J gene TRBJ2-2; TRBD2 matches at 7 bases. Here the CDR3 DNA reads TGTGCCAGCAGACCCCATTCCGGGCTAGCGGAGAACACCGGGGAGCTGTTTTTT. It encodes CASRPHSGLAENTGELFF. Together with reference TRBV28 and TRBJ2-2, the CDR3 gives the full variable domain: DVKVTQSSRYLVKRTGEKVFLECVQDMDHENMFWYRQDPGLGLRLIYFSYDVKMKEKGDIPEGYSVSREKKERFSLILESASTNQTSMYLCASRPHSGLAENTGELFFGEGSRLTVL.